This TCR beta chain was profiled in a study of graft-versus-host responses after intestinal transplantation. Study context: Transplants were multivisceral, liver-intestinal, or isolated intestinal. Among the recipients, all got anti-thymocyte globulin induction and then tacrolimus and steroids for about three years. The study, taken as a whole, reports: GvH clones occurred in recipient marrow; some first appeared in ileum or blood.

Comments on this clone: Its matching antigen is unknown.

This table comes from immunoSEQ multiplex PCR, and its TCRdb copy is limited to in-frame clones, with some not included. Among over 75,000 clones, 70% to 90% were seen once, and the ten largest hold approximately 0.35%. With 4 bases removed from V and 4 bases from J, the gap between germline ends came to 14 bases. This CDR3 has 14 amino acids. Germline-derived CDR1 and CDR2 are GTSNPN and SVGIG (reference sequence). Material: unstimulated CD4+ T cells sorted from spleen or lymph node cells, obtained before intestinal transplant. The origin of this receptor is a human donor who received an intestinal transplant. The chain recombines TRBV30 with TRBJ1-5, with D tentatively TRBD1 (6 bases). The CDR3 is CAWTPGGGNQPQHF. CDR3 bases: TGTGCCTGGACCCCGGGGGGCGGAAATCAGCCCCAGCATTTT.